The present T cell receptor beta chain was sequenced within a study of blood T cells in healthy people across ages. Germline assignment: CDR1 DFQATT and CDR2 SNEGSKA (reference sequence). The CDR3 covers 16 residues. V was clipped by 3 bases and J by 2 bases, with 17 bases between them. A second roughly 7 to 12 cycle PCR used barcoded and J-beta primers. TCRdb ran MiXCR on the 5' RACE reads and lists one entry per CDR3 protein. The sample carries some 1.8 million distinct CDR3 sequences, 39% recorded once. This clonotype has ten or more counts. The V call is TRBV20-1, the J call TRBJ2-1, with D perhaps given as TRBD1 or TRBD2 (5 bases each). The sequence came from a human donor in good health. Material for sequencing was blood. CDR3 nucleotides: TGCAGTGCTAGCGGATATCTGGGGGAAACCTACAATGAGCAGTTCTTC. As protein: CSASGYLGETYNEQFF.